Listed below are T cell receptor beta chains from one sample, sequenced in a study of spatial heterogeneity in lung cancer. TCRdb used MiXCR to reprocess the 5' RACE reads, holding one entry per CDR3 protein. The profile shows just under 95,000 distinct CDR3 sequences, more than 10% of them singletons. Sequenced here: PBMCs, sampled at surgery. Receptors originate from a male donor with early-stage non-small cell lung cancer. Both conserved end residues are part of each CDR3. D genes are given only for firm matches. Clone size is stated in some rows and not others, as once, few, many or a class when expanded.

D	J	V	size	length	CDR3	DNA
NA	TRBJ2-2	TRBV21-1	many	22	CASSKGTGPGLAGVRNTGELFF	TGTGCCAGCAGCAAGGGGACAGGGCCGGGACTAGCGGGAGTCCGGAACACCGGGGAGCTGTTTTTT
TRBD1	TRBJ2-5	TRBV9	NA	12	CASSPQGQEKYF	TGTGCCAGCAGCCCCCAGGGACAGGAAAAGTACTTC
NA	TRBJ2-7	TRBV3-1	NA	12	CASSQRRGEQYF	TGTGCCAGCAGCCAGAGGAGGGGCGAGCAGTACTTC
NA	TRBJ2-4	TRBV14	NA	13	CASSLAPRNIQYF	TGTGCCAGCAGCCTAGCCCCAAGGAACATTCAGTACTTC
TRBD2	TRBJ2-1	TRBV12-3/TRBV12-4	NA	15	CASSRTSGAPDEQFF	TGTGCCAGCAGCCGTACTAGCGGGGCCCCCGATGAGCAGTTCTTC
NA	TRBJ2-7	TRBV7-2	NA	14	CASSPRGESYEQYF	TGTGCCAGCAGTCCCCGGGGTGAATCCTACGAGCAGTACTTC
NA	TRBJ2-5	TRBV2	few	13	CASSMGLGETQYF	TGTGCCAGCAGCATGGGACTGGGGGAGACCCAGTACTTC
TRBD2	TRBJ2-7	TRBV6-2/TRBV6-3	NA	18	CASSNPGLAGGLAYEQYF	TGTGCCAGCAGTAACCCCGGACTAGCGGGAGGCCTTGCCTACGAGCAGTACTTC
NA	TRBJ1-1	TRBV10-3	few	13	CAIRKDRNTEAFF	TGTGCCATCAGGAAGGACCGGAACACTGAAGCTTTCTTT
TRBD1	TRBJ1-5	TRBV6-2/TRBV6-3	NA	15	CASKVTGNSNQPQHF	TGTGCCAGCAAGGTGACAGGGAATAGCAATCAGCCCCAGCATTTT